Following are 8 T cell receptor beta chains from one sample sequenced in a study of shared clonotypes between healthy human individuals. Generated by immunoSEQ multiplex PCR, the TCRdb table keeps only in-frame clones and is missing some. The table lists 2 million or so clones, 95% of them singletons. The sequenced sample consisted of naive CD4+ T cells sorted from blood. Subset denoted: CD45RA+ positively selected. Receptors were obtained from a man between 18 and 29 years old in good health.

V and J are TRBV30 and TRBJ2-7; D gene uncertain. Germline V gives CDR1 GTSNPN, CDR2 SVGIG (reference sequence). Between the trimmed V and J ends, which lost 1 base and 5 bases, there was a span of 9 bases. This CDR3 comprises 12 residues. The CDR3 loop reads CAWSDGRDEQYF. DNA for the CDR3: TGTGCCTGGAGTGATGGTCGGGACGAGCAGTACTTC.

CDR3 DNA: TGTGCCAGCAGGGGACAAAGAATGAACACTGAAGCTTTCTTT. It codes for CASRGQRMNTEAFF. V gene TRBV19 combines with J gene TRBJ1-1, with a possible D match to TRBD1 (6 bases). V was shortened by 9 bases and J by 0 bases, with 14 bases between the two germline ends. Germline-derived CDR1 and CDR2 are LNHDA and SQIVND (reference sequence). This CDR3 has 14 residues.

The rearrangement joins TRBV27 to TRBJ2-3, with 7 bases that match TRBD1. With V trimmed by 6 bases and J by 5 bases, 5 bases remained unmatched. The CDR3 consists of 13 residues. The germline V gene has CDR1 MNHEY and CDR2 SMNVEV (reference sequence). In nucleotides, the CDR3 is TGTGCCAGCAGGAGACAGGGAAAAGATACGCAGTATTTT. Its translation: CASRRQGKDTQYF.

V gene TRBV28 combines with J gene TRBJ1-6, with D possibly TRBD1 on 5 matching bases. V lost 4 bases and J 0 bases, leaving 13 bases between the germline ends. The CDR3 extends over 17 amino acids. CDR1 is MDHEN and CDR2 is SYDVKM in the germline V gene. DNA of the CDR3: TGTGCCAGCAGTTCGCCAGGGATGGGCTCCTATAATTCACCCCTCCACTTT. This translates into CASSSPGMGSYNSPLHF.

This chain uses TRBV30 with TRBJ1-5; D ambiguous. Germline loops: CDR1 GTSNPN, CDR2 SVGIG (reference sequence). This CDR3 comprises 13 residues. V lost 2 bases and J lost 5, with 10 bases in between. CDR3 sequence: CAWSNQNDQPQHF. The CDR3 DNA follows: TGTGCCTGGAGTAACCAGAATGATCAGCCCCAGCATTTT. The whole variable domain, remainder taken from reference TRBV30 and TRBJ1-5, is SQTIHQWPATLVQPVGSPLSLECTVEGTSNPNLYWYRQAAGRGLQLLFYSVGIGQISSEVPQNLSASRPQDRQFILSSKKLLLSDSGFYLCAWSNQNDQPQHFGDGTRLSIL.

V usage is TRBV14 and J usage is TRBJ2-3; tentatively, D is TRBD2 (6 bases). The CDR3 extends over 13 amino acids. Germline values: CDR1 SGHDN, CDR2 FVKESK. Trimming shortened V by 3 bases and J by 2 bases, and 6 bases separated the two germline ends. CDR3 bases: TGTGCCAGCAGCCAGCGGGACACAGATACGCAGTATTTT. Its translation is CASSQRDTDTQYF.

The gene calls are TRBV2 and TRBJ1-6, with 7 bases identical to TRBD1. J lost 6 bases, V lost 4 bases, and 6 bases had no gene match. The CDR3 is 15 residues long. The germline V gene encodes CDR1 SNHLY and CDR2 FYNNEI. The chain's CDR3 is CASSADSGGNSPLHF. CDR3 in DNA: TGTGCCAGCAGTGCCGACTCAGGGGGTAATTCACCCCTCCACTTT.

This chain connects TRBV19 to TRBJ2-1; TRBD1 might be the D (6 bases). V lost 11 bases, J lost 6 bases, and 20 bases lay in between. The germline V gene encodes CDR1 LNHDA and CDR2 SQIVND (reference sequence). The CDR3 loop spans 14 amino acids. The CDR3 is CAAAAGGHGNEQFF. For the CDR3, the DNA is TGTGCCGCCGCGGCTGGGGGCCATGGCAATGAGCAGTTCTTC.